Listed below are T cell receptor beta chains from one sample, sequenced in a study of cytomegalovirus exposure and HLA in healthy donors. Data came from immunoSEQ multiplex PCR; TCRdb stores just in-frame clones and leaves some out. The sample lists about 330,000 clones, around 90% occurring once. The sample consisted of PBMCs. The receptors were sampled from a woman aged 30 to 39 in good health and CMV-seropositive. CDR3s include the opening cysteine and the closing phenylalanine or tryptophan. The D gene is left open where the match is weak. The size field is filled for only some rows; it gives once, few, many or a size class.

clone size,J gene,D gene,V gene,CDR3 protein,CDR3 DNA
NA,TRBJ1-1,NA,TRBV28,CASSFLGPPDTEAFF,TGTGCCAGCAGTTTTTTGGGCCCCCCGGACACTGAAGCTTTCTTT
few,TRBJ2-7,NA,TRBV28,CASSGSAYEQYF,TGTGCCAGCAGTGGCAGCGCCTACGAGCAGTACTTC
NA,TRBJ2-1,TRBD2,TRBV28,CASSLGASGGYEFF,TGTGCCAGCAGTTTAGGGGCTAGCGGGGGGTATGAGTTCTTC
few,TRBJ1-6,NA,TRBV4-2,CASSQDNPSPLHF,TGTGCCAGCAGCCAAGATAACCCCTCACCCCTCCACTTT
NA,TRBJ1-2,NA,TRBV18,CASSPSRDGYTF,TGTGCCAGCTCACCTTCCAGGGACGGCTACACCTTC
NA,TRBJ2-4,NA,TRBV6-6,CASSYSRGRGNIQYF,TGTGCCAGCAGTTACTCGAGGGGGAGAGGAAACATTCAGTACTTC
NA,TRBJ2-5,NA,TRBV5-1,CASSLAKGADQETQYF,TGCGCCAGCAGCTTGGCGAAAGGTGCCGACCAAGAGACCCAGTACTTC
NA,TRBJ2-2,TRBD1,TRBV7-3,CASSFNRGSSDTGELFF,TGTGCCAGCAGCTTTAACAGGGGAAGTTCGGACACCGGGGAGCTGTTTTTT
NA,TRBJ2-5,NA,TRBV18,CASSPPTVETQYF,TGTGCCAGCTCACCACCTACGGTTGAGACCCAGTACTTC
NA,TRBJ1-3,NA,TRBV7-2,CASSLAPPRDRSSGNTIYF,TGTGCCAGCAGCTTGGCCCCCCCACGGGACCGCTCCTCTGGAAACACCATATATTTT
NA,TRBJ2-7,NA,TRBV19,CASRLTGLDYEQYF,TGTGCCAGTAGACTTACAGGGTTGGACTACGAGCAGTACTTC
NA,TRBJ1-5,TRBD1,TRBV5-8,CASSTGQATNQPQHF,TGTGCCAGCAGCACTGGACAGGCAACAAATCAGCCCCAGCATTTT
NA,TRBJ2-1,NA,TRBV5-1,CASSTDSYNEQFF,TGCGCCAGCAGCACTGACTCCTACAATGAGCAGTTCTTC
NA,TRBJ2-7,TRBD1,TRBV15,CATSSFSTGMAYEQYF,TGTGCCACCAGCAGTTTTTCGACAGGGATGGCCTACGAGCAGTACTTC
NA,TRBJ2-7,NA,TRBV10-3,CAISESSAKASYEQYF,TGTGCCATCAGTGAGTCGTCTGCAAAAGCCTCCTACGAGCAGTACTTC
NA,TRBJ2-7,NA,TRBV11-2,CASRTSSSYEQYF,TGTGCCAGCAGAACTAGCAGCTCCTACGAGCAGTACTTC
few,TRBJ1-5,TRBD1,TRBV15,CATSAKTGGNQPQHF,TGTGCCACCAGCGCCAAGACAGGGGGCAATCAGCCCCAGCATTTT
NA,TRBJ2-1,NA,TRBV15,CATSRDGGNNEQFF,TGTGCCACCAGCAGAGACGGGGGAAACAATGAGCAGTTCTTC